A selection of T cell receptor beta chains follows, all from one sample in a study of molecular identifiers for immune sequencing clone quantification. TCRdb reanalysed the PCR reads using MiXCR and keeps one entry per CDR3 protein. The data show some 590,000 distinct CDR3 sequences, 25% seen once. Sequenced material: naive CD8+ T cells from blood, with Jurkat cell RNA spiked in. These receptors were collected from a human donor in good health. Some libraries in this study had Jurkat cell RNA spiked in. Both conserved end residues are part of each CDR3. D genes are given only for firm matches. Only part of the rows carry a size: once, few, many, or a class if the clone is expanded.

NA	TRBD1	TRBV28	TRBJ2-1	TGTGCCAGCAGTTTAAACCCGGGCAGGGGGCCCGAGCAGTTCTTC	CASSLNPGRGPEQFF
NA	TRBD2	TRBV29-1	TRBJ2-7	TGCAGCGTTTTGAAACTAGCGGGAAACTCCTACGAGCAGTACTTC	CSVLKLAGNSYEQYF
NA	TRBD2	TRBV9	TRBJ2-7	TGTGCCAGCAGCGCCACTAGCGGGAGCTCCGAGCAGTACTTC	CASSATSGSSEQYF
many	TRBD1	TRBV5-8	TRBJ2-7	TGTGCCAGCAGTTCCGGGACAGGGGCGTGGGAGCAGTACTTC	CASSSGTGAWEQYF
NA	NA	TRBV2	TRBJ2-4	TGTGCCAGCAGTGTAGGCCCGGGGGCCAACATTCAGTACTTC	CASSVGPGANIQYF
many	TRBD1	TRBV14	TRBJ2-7	TGTGCCAGCAGCCAGGACAGGTTCTACGAGCAGTACTTC	CASSQDRFYEQYF
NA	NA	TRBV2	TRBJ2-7	TGTGCCAGCAGTGGACCCCTTTCGGGGTTCTCCTACGAGCAGTACTTC	CASSGPLSGFSYEQYF
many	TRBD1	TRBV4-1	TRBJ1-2	TGCGCCAGCAGCCCGAAAGCAGGGACAGACTATGGCTACACCTTC	CASSPKAGTDYGYTF
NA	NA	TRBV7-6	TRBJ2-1	TGTGCCAGCAGCTTACACAGTGACAATGAGCAGTTCTTC	CASSLHSDNEQFF
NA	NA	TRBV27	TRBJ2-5	TGTGCCAGCAGTTTATTATGGGGCGCATTAGAGACCCAGTACTTC	CASSLLWGALETQYF
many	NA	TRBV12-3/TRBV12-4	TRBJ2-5	TGTGCCAGCAGTCTAGGGGCGGAGGGCGCAGGGGAGACCCAGTACTTC	CASSLGAEGAGETQYF
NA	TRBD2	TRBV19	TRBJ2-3	TGTGCCAGTAGTATCCTAGCGGGAGCCACAGATACGCAGTATTTT	CASSILAGATDTQYF
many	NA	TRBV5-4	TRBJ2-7	TGTGCCAGCAGCTGGGCCTCAGGCGAGCAGTACTTC	CASSWASGEQYF
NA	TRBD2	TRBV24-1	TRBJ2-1	TGTGCCACCAGGGAATCTTTAGCGGGAGCGTCCTACAATGAGCAGTTCTTC	CATRESLAGASYNEQFF
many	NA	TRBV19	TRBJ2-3	TGTGCCAGTAGTACAGGTGGGGGACCCACAGATACGCAGTATTTT	CASSTGGGPTDTQYF
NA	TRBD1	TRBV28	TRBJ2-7	TGTGCCAGCAGCCCATTGCCCGGGACAGGGATCAACGAGCAGTACTTC	CASSPLPGTGINEQYF
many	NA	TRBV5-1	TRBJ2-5	TGCGCCAGCAGCTTGGTTGAGCAAGAGACCCAGTACTTC	CASSLVEQETQYF
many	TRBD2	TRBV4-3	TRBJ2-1	TGCGCCAGCAGCCAAGACTCGGCTAGCGGGAGAACCTACAATGAGCAGTTCTTC	CASSQDSASGRTYNEQFF
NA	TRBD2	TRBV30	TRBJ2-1	TGTGCCTGGAGTGTACATGGGGCGGGAGGCAATGAGCAGTTCTTC	CAWSVHGAGGNEQFF
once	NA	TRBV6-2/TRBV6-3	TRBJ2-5	TGTGCCAGCAGTTACGGTTGGCGGAACCATGAGACCCAGTACTTC	CASSYGWRNHETQYF
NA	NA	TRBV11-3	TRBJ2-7	TGTGCCAGCAGCTTAGGAGGGTTGGGCTACGAGCAGTACTTC	CASSLGGLGYEQYF
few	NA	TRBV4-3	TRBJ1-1	TGCGCCAGCAGCCAAGGAGGGAAAGGGGCCTTCAACACTGAAGCTTTCTTT	CASSQGGKGAFNTEAFF
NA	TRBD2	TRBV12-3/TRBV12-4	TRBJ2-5	TGTGCCAGCACCCCCGGGGGGGAGGAGACCCAGTACTTC	CASTPGGEETQYF
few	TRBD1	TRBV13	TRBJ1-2	TGTGCCAGCAGCTCTACACTGGGGGACAGCGCTAACTATGGCTACACCTTC	CASSSTLGDSANYGYTF
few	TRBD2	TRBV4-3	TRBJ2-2	TGCGCCAGCAGCCAAGATGCTAGCGGGATTAAGGCCGGGGAGCTGTTTTTT	CASSQDASGIKAGELFF
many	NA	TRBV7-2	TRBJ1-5	TGTGCCAGCAGCCCCGACAGAAGAGATAGCAATCAGCCCCAGCATTTT	CASSPDRRDSNQPQHF
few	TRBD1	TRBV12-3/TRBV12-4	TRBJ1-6	TGTGCCAGCAGTTCCGGGGGGACAGCCTATAATTCACCCCTCCACTTT	CASSSGGTAYNSPLHF
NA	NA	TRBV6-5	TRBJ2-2	TGTGCCAGCAGTTACTCGTGGGGGGACCCTGGGGGGAACACCGGGGAGCTGTTTTTT	CASSYSWGDPGGNTGELFF
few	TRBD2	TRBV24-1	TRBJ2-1	TGTGCCACCAGTGCTCTACTAGCGGAGAATGAGCAGTTCTTC	CATSALLAENEQFF
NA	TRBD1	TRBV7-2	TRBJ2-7	TGTGCCAGCAGCTTAGAGACAGGGGTCGCCTACGAGCAGTACTTC	CASSLETGVAYEQYF
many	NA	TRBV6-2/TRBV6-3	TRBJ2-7	TGTGCCAGCAGTTACGAGCCCTACGAGCAGTACTTC	CASSYEPYEQYF
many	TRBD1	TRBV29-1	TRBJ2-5	TGCAGCGTTGTTGGCAGGGGGTATGGAGAGACCCAGTACTTC	CSVVGRGYGETQYF
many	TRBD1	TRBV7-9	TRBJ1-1	TGTGCCAGCAGCTCGTGGACAGGAGATGGAACTTTCTTT	CASSSWTGDGTFF
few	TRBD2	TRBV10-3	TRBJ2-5	TGTGCCATCAGTGACCTAGCGGGGGGGCAAGAGACCCAGTACTTC	CAISDLAGGQETQYF
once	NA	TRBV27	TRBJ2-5	TGTGCCAGCAGTGCAGGGGAGGTTGGGTACCAAGAGACCCAGTACTTC	CASSAGEVGYQETQYF
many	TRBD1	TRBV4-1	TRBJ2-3	TGCGCCAGCAGCCAAGAGGAACAGGGGGCCTCAGATACGCAGTATTTT	CASSQEEQGASDTQYF
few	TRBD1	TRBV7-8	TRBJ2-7	TGTGCCAGCAGCTCGAGTGGACAGGAGACCTACGAGCAGTACTTC	CASSSSGQETYEQYF
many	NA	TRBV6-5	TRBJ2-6	TGTGCCAGCAGTTACTTGATCCCTACATGGCCTGGGGCCAACGTCCTGACTTTC	CASSYLIPTWPGANVLTF
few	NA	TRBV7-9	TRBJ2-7	TGTGCCAGCAGCCCAGAGTTGGGTTCGCTTTACGGGCAGTACTTC	CASSPELGSLYGQYF
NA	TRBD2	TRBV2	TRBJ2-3	TGTGCCAGCAGTGACCCGACTAGCGGGGGAGCAGATACGCAGTATTTT	CASSDPTSGGADTQYF
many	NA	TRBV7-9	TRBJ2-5	TGTGCCAGCAGCTTATCCTGGGGAGAAGAGACCCAGTACTTC	CASSLSWGEETQYF
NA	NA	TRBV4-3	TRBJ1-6	TGCGCCAGCAGCCAAGATTTCGTGGGGCAGGGTAATTCACCCCTCCACTTT	CASSQDFVGQGNSPLHF